The sequence of this T cell receptor beta chain was determined in a study of blood T cell repertoires in COVID-19. Study background: Specimens from acute and convalescent COVID-19 originated in the United States, Italy and Spain.

Original methodology: Amplification with reference gene primers provided the estimates of nucleated cell counts. Sequenced by immunoSEQ multiplex PCR; TCRdb stores in-frame clones only, minus some. The D gene and trimming were derived from the DNA, and the V and J assignments and clone size from that table. The table records 310,000 or so clones, more than 70% of them present only once. This CDR3 comprises 15 residues. The rearrangement joins TRBV21-1 to TRBJ2-7; the table's D call, TRBD2, was not checked against the DNA. TRBV21-1 is a listed pseudogene. The TCR sequence derives from a young man who had recovered from COVID-19. Sequences were obtained from peripheral blood. CDR3 sequence reads: CASSKAASGALRRYF. DNA for the CDR3: TGTGCCAGCAGCAAAGCGGCTAGCGGAGCCCTTAGACGGTACTTC.